What follows is one T cell receptor beta chain and its context. Its antigen is unknown. No clone much larger than this one lies a single base away; base qualities are absent. The sample originates from a study of response to subunit inactivated influenza vaccine (dated by TCRdb to between 2017 and 2018). In terms of the full investigation: To follow how T cells responded to a trivalent subunit inactivated influenza vaccine, the researchers relied on deep quantitative profiling of the T cell receptor repertoire. What the study reported, not specific to this receptor: According to the authors, only a limited number of new T cells may be recruited by each seasonal influenza vaccination.

Looking up the germline V gene yields CDR1 LGHNA and CDR2 YNFKEQ. Reading from cysteine to phenylalanine, the CDR3 counts 17 amino acids. The kept DNA is CDR3 alone, 51 bases in frame from the first base. Deletion took 0 bases off V and 2 bases off J, with a span of 16 bases between the germline ends. To prepare the library, RT-PCR was applied. Sequencing was performed on an Illumina HiSeq 2500. TCRdb cleaned the public reads at Q25 with fastp, built clones with MiXCR and kept in-frame beta chains. For every CDR3 protein sequence, its rows merge into one entry that carries the most common genes and DNA. This sample comprises 450,000 to 550,000 distinct CDR3 sequences, around 25% of them detected only once. The ten largest clones add up to approximately 1.9% of the sample.

The sequencing used CD4+ T cells sorted from PBMCs, collected less than 6 days after vaccination. Recombination connected TRBV4-2 to TRBJ1-2; perhaps TRBD1 is the D gene, with 6 bases matching. The TCR was taken from a man aged 50 or older who received an inactivated influenza vaccine. Donor details come from another sample of the same person, matched by shared clones. DNA sequence: TGTGCCAGCAGCCAAGAGGCCAGGGGCCGGAGGAACTATGGCTACACCTTC. Its translation is CASSQEARGRRNYGYTF.